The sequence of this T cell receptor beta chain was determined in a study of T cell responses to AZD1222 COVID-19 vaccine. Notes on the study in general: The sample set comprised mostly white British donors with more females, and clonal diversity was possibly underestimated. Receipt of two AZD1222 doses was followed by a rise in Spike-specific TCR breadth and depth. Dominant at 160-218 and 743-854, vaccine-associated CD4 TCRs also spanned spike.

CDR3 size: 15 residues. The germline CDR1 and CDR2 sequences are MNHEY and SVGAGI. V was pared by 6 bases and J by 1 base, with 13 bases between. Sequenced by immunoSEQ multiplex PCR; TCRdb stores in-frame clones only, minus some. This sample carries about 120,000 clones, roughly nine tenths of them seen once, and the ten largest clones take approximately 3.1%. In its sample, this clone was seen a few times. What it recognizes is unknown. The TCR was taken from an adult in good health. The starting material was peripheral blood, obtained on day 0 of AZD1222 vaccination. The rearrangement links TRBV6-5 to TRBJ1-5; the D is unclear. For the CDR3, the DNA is TGTGCCAGCAGCCGGGAGTTGGGAAGCAATCAGCCCCAGCATTTT. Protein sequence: CASSRELGSNQPQHF.